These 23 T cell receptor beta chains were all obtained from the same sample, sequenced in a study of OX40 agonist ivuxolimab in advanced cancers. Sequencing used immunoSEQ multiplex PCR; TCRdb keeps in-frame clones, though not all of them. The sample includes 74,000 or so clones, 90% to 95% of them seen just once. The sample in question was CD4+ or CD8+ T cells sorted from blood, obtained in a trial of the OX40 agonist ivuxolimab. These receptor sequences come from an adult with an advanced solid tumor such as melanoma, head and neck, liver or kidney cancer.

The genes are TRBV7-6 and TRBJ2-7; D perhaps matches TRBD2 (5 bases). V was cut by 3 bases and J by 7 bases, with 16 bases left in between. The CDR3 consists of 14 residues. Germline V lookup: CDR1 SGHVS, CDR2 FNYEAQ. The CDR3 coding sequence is TGTGCCAGCAGCTTCCCGGATCCCGGGAATGAGCAGTACTTC. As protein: CASSFPDPGNEQYF.

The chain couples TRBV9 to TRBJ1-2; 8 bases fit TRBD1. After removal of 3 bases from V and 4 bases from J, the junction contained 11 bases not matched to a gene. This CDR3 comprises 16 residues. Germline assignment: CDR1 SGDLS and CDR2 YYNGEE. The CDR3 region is CASSGTPAGGSYGYTF. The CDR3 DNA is TGTGCCAGCAGCGGCACTCCCGCAGGGGGCTCCTATGGCTACACCTTC. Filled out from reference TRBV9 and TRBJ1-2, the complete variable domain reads DSGVTQTPKHLITATGQRVTLRCSPRSGDLSVYWYQQSLDQGLQFLIQYYNGEERAKGNILERFSAQQFPDLHSELNLSSLELGDSALYFCASSGTPAGGSYGYTFGSGTRLTVV.

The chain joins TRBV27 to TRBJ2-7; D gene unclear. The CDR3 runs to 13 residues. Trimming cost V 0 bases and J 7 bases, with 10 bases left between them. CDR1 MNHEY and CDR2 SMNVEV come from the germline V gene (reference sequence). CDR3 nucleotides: TGTGCCAGCAGTTTATCGTCGCAGTCTGAGCAGTACTTC. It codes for CASSLSSQSEQYF.

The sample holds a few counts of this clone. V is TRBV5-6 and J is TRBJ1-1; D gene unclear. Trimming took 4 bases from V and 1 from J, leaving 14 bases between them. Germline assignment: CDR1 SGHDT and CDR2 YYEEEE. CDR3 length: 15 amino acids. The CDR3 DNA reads TGTGCCAGCAGCGCTGCGTGGACGCCGAACACTGAAGCTTTCTTT. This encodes CASSAAWTPNTEAFF. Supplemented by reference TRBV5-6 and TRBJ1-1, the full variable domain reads DAGVTQSPTHLIKTRGQQVTLRCSPKSGHDTVSWYQQALGQGPQFIFQYYEEEERQRGNFPDRFSGHQFPNYSSELNVNALLLGDSALYLCASSAAWTPNTEAFFGQGTRLTVV.

The chain's CDR3 is CASSQGSSYNSPLHF. CDR3 bases: TGCGCCAGCAGCCAAGGGAGCTCCTATAATTCACCCCTCCACTTT. The gene calls are TRBV4-3 and TRBJ1-6, with no clear D. The V end was cut by 1 base, the J end by 0 bases, with 4 bases between. Germline loops: CDR1 LGHNA, CDR2 YSLEER. The CDR3 sequence is 15 residues long.

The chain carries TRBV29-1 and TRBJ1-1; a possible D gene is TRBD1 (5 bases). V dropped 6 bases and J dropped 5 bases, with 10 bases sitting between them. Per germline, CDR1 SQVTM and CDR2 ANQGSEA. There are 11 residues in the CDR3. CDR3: CSVGTGTEAFF. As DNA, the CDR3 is TGCAGCGTGGGGACGGGGACTGAAGCTTTCTTT.

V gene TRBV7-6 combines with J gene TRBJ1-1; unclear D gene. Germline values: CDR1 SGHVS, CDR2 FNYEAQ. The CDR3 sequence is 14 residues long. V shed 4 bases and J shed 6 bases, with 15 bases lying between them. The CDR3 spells CASSSAGLRSEAFF. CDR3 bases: TGTGCCAGCAGCTCGGCGGGTCTGAGGTCTGAAGCTTTCTTT.

The CDR3 nucleotides read TGTGCCAGCAGCCCGACAGGCTACGAGCAGTACTTC. Translation gives CASSPTGYEQYF. The chain is built from TRBV7-6 and TRBJ2-7, with D possibly TRBD1 on 6 matching bases. The CDR3 is made up of 12 amino acids. Germline values: CDR1 SGHVS, CDR2 FNYEAQ. The V end was cut by 5 bases, the J end by 3 bases, with 8 bases between.

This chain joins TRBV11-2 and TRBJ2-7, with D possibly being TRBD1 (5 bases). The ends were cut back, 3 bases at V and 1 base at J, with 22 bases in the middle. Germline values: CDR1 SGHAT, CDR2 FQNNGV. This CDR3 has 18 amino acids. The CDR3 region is CASSFTTLPREGSYEQYF. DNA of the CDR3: TGTGCCAGCAGCTTTACAACCCTTCCCAGGGAAGGGTCCTACGAGCAGTACTTC. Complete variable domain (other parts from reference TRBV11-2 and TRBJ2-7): EAGVAQSPRYKIIEKRQSVAFWCNPISGHATLYWYQQILGQGPKLLIQFQNNGVVDDSQLPKDRFSAERLKGVDSTLKIQPAKLEDSAVYLCASSFTTLPREGSYEQYFGPGTRLTVT.

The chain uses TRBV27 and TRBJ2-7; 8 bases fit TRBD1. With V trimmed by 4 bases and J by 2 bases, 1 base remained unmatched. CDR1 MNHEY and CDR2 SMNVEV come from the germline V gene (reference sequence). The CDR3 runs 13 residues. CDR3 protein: CASSSQGAYEQYF. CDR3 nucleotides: TGTGCCAGCAGTTCACAGGGGGCCTACGAGCAGTACTTC.

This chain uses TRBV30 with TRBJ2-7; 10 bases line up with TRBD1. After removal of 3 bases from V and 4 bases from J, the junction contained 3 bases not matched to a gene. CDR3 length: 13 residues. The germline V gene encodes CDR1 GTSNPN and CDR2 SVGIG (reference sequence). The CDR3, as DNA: TGTGCCTGGAGGTGGGACAGGGGTTACGAGCAGTACTTC. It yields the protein CAWRWDRGYEQYF.

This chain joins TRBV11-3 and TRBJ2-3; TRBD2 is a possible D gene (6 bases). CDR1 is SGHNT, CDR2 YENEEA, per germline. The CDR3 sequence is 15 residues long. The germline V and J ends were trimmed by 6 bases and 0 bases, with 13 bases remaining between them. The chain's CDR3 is CASRVRGGSTDTQYF. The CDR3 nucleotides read TGTGCCAGCAGGGTCCGCGGAGGGAGCACAGATACGCAGTATTTT.

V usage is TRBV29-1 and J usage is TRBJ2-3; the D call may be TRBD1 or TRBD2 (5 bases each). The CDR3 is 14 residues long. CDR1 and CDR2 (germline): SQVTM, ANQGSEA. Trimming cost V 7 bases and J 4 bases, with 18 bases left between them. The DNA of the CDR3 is TGCAGCGCTCGGTCCGAGGGGCCAGCAGATACGCAGTATTTT. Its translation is CSARSEGPADTQYF.

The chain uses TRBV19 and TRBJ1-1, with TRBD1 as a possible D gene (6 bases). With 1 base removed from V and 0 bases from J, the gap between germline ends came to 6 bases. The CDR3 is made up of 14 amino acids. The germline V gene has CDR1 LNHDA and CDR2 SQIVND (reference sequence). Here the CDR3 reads CASSIGGLNTEAFF. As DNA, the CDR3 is TGTGCCAGTAGTATAGGGGGGCTGAACACTGAAGCTTTCTTT.

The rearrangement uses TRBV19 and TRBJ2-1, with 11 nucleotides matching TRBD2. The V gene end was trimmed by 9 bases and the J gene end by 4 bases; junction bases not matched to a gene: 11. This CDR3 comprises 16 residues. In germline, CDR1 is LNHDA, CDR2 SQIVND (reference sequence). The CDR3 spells CASHPPGLAVYNEQFF. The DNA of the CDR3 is TGTGCCAGCCATCCTCCGGGACTAGCGGTGTACAATGAGCAGTTCTTC.

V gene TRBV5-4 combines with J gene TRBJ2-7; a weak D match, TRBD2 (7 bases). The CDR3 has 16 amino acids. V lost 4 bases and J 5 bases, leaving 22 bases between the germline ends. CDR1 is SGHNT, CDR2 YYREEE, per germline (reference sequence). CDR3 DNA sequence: TGTGCCAGCAGCGGGGAGGGGGGTTACCCCCTTCACGAGCAGTACTTC. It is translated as CASSGEGGYPLHEQYF.

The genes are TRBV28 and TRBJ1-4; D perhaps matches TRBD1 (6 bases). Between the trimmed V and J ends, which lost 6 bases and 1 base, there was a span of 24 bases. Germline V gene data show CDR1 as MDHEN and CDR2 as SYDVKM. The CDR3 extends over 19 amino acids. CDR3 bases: TGTGCCAGCAGCGAGCTGTACCGGGACACCCTACGAACTAATGAAAAACTGTTTTTT. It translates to CASSELYRDTLRTNEKLFF.

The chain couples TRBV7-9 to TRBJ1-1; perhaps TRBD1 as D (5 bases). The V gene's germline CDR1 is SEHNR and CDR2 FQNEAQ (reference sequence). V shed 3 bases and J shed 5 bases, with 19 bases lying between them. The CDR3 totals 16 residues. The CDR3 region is CASSFYPLEGQTEAFF. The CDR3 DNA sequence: TGTGCCAGCAGCTTTTACCCCCTGGAGGGGCAAACTGAAGCTTTCTTT.

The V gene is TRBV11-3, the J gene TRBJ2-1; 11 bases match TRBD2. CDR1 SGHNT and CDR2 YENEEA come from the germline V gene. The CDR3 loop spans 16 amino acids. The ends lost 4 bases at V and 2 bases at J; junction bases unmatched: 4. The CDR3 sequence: CASSSISGRAYNEQFF. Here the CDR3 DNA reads TGTGCCAGCAGCTCTATTAGCGGGAGGGCCTACAATGAGCAGTTCTTC.

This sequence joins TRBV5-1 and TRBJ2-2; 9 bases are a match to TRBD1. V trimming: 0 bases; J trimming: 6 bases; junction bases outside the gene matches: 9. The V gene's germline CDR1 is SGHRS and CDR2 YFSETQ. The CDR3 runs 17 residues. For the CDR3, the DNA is TGCGCCAGCAGCTTGGAGGGACAGGGAATTGGGCCCGGGGAGCTGTTTTTT. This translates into CASSLEGQGIGPGELFF.

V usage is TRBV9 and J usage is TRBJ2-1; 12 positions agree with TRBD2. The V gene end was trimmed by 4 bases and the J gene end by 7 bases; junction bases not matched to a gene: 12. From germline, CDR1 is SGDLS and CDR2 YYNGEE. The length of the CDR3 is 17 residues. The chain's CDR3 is CASSPFSGTSGRNEQFF. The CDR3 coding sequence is TGTGCCAGCAGCCCCTTTTCCGGGACTAGCGGGCGGAATGAGCAGTTCTTC.

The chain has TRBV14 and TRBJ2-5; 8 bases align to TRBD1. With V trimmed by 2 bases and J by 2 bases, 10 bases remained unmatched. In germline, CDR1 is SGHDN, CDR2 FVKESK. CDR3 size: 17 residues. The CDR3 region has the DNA TGTGCCAGCAGCCAACTCAAGCGACAGGGGATTCAAGAGACCCAGTACTTC. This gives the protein CASSQLKRQGIQETQYF.

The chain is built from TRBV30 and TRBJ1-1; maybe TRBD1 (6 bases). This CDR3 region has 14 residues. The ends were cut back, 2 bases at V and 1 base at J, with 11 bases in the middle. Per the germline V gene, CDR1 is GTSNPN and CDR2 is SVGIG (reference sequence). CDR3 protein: CAWSIQGSNTEAFF. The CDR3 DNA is TGTGCCTGGAGTATACAGGGCTCGAACACTGAAGCTTTCTTT.